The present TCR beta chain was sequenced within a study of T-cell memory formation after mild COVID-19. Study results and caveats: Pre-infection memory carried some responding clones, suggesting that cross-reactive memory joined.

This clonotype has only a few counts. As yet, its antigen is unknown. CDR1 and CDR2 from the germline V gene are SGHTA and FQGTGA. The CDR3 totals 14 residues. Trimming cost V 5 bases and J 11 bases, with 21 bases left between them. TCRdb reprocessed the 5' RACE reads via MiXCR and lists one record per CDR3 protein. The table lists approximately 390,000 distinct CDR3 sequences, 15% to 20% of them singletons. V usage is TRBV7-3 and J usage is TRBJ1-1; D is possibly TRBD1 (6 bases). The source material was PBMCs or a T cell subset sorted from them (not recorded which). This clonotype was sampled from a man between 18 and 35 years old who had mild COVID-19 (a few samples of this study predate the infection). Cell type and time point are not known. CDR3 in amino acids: CASSPSTTGFEAFF. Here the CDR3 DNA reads TGTGCCAGCAGCCCAAGCACTACAGGGTTCGAGGCTTTCTTT.